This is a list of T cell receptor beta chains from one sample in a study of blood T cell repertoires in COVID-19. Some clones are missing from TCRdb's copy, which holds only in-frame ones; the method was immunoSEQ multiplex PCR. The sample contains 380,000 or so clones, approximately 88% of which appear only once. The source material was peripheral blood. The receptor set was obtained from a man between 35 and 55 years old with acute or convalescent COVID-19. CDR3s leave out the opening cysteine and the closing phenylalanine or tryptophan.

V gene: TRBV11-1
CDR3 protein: ASSLPSPGDEQF

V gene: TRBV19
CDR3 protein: ASSITGRGYGYT

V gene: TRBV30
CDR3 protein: ARSFDSPGNTIY

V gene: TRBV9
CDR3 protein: ASTPGISNTIY

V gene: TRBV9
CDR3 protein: ASSPRAGGDWETQY

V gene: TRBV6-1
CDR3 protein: ASSESARINTGELF

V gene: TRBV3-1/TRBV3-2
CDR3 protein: ASSQETARGPEKLF

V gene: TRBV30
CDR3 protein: ACTAAGVYNEQF

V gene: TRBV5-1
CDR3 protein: ASSLAGLGPNEQF

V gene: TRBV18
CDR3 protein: ASSPLIYRGRETLTNYGYT

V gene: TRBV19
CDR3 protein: ASSIWGRRTDTQY

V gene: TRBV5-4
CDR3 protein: ASSRAGAGRSYEQY

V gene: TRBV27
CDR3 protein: ASSLTTAGVASPLH

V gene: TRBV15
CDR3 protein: ATSRVRDSATNEKLF

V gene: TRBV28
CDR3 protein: ASSATHRVEKLF

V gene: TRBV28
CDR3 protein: ASSLTGTSGNTIY

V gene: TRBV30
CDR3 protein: AWSWEAEAF

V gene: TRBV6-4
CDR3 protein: ASSARGSTDTQY

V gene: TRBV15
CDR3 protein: ATSRALGQYIYEQY

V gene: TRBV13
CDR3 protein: ASSTNRGSTNEKLF

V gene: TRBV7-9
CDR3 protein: ASSFGGQPQH

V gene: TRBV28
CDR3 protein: ASSSSSGGANEQF

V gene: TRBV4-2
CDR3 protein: ASSQYDGVIDTQY

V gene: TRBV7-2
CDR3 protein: ASRSGTGLNEKLF

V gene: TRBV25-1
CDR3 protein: ASSDLFSYEQY

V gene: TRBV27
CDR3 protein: ASSFRDSQYEQY

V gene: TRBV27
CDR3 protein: ASSWNSGYEQF

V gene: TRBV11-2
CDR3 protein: ASSAIRGKRDEQF

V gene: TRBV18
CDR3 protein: ASSPPSSYEQY

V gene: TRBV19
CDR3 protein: ASNRRTEDGYT

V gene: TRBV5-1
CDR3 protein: ASSPTPWTGELPSKNIQY

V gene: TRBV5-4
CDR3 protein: ASSLAGTYEQY

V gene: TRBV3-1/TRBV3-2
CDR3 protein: ASSLQGFGNTIY

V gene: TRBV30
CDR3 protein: ACTGRNYGYT

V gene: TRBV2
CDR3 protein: ASNTGTGPLAF

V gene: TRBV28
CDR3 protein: ASSPPGQASYNEQF

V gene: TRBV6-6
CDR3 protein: ASSSADRSQPQH

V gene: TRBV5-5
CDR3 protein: ASSLLRQRSYGYT

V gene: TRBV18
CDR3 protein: ASSPPGGNQPQH

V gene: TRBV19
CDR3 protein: ASSIDWASGKDNEQF

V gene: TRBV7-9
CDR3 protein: ASSLGAETQY

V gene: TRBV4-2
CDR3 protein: ASSQDEGGTGELF

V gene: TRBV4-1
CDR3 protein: ASSQENGGYNEQF

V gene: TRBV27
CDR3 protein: ASREAGNTEAF

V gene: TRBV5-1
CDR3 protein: ASSLDTYEQY

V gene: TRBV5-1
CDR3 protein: ASSRAGNLQETQY

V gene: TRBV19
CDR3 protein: ASTGQGLGGELF

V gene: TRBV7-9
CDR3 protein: ASSLSGIVSPLH

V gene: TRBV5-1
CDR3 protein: ASSAGQGARNTEAF

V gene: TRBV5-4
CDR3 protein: ASSYLTQSNEQF